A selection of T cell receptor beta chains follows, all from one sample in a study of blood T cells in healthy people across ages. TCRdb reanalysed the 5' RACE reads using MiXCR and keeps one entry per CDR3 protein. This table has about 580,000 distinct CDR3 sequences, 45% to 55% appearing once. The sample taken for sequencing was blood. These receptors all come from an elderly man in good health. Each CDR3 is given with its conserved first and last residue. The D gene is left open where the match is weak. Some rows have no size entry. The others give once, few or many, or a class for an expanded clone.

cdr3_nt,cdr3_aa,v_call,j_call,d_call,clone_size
TGCAGTGCTAGAGATCCACTAGCGGGAGGGGAGACCCAGTACTTC,CSARDPLAGGETQYF,TRBV20-1,TRBJ2-5,TRBD2,few
TGCGCCAGCAGCTTGGCCGATAGGGTAGCAGGCAATGAGCAGTACTTC,CASSLADRVAGNEQYF,TRBV5-1,TRBJ2-7,-,-
TGCAGCGTTGAAGCGGAGACCCAGTTCTTC,CSVEAETQFF,TRBV29-1,TRBJ2-1,-,-
TGTGCCACCAGCAATGGGATAGAGGAAAAACTGTTTTTT,CATSNGIEEKLFF,TRBV15,TRBJ1-4,-,-
TGTGCCAGCAAAACAGGGGGCGCGTATGGCTACACCTTC,CASKTGGAYGYTF,TRBV12-3/TRBV12-4,TRBJ1-2,TRBD1,many
TGTGCCAGCAGCGTAGACCTCTCGGACATTCAGTACTTC,CASSVDLSDIQYF,TRBV9,TRBJ2-4,-,-
TGTGCCAGCAGTTTTATAGGGATACGCACAGATACGCAGTATTTT,CASSFIGIRTDTQYF,TRBV27,TRBJ2-3,-,-
TGCAGCGTCGCCGCGGACAGACGGGGCTACACCTTC,CSVAADRRGYTF,TRBV29-1,TRBJ1-2,-,-
TGTGCCAGCAGCACCGGACAGCCCGGGGAGACCCAGTACTTC,CASSTGQPGETQYF,TRBV7-9,TRBJ2-5,-,-
TGCGCCAGCAGCCAAGATCCTTTGGGGGGAGAAAAACTGTATTTT,CASSQDPLGGEKLYF,TRBV4-3,TRBJ1-4,-,-
TGTGCCAGCAGTGGGGTGTCGAGGGGTTCCAATGAGCAGTTCTTC,CASSGVSRGSNEQFF,TRBV3-1,TRBJ2-1,-,many
TGCGCCAGCAGCCAGGGGCCGGGACTGGTCTCTGGGGCCAACGTCCTGACTTTC,CASSQGPGLVSGANVLTF,TRBV4-3,TRBJ2-6,-,-
TGTGCCAGCAGCTTGTCGACGGCTCGAGTCGGAGCGGGCCCCTACGAGCAGTACTTC,CASSLSTARVGAGPYEQYF,TRBV7-2,TRBJ2-7,-,few
TGTGCCAGCAGCTCAACCGGGACAGGGGCTCTCAACGTCCTGACTTTC,CASSSTGTGALNVLTF,TRBV7-6,TRBJ2-6,TRBD1,-
TGTGCCAGCAGCGTAGGGGCAGCTAAGGCCAAAAACATTCAGTACTTC,CASSVGAAKAKNIQYF,TRBV9,TRBJ2-4,-,-
TGTGCCAGCAGCACGGGACAGCTCAATTCACCCCTCCACTTT,CASSTGQLNSPLHF,TRBV7-9,TRBJ1-6,TRBD1,few
TGCAGTGCTAGTTCCCCGGGACAGGGGAAGTTTGGCTACGAGCAGTACTTC,CSASSPGQGKFGYEQYF,TRBV20-1,TRBJ2-7,TRBD1,-
TGCAGTGCTAGTACAGGGGCCGATGGCTACACCTTC,CSASTGADGYTF,TRBV20-1,TRBJ1-2,TRBD1,-
TGTGCCAGCAGCTTCAGAAATACAGGGGTGGGGGAGACCCAGTACTTC,CASSFRNTGVGETQYF,TRBV5-5,TRBJ2-5,TRBD1,-
TGCGCCAGCAGTGAATTCACAGGGACCTACAATGAGCAGTTCTTC,CASSEFTGTYNEQFF,TRBV10-1,TRBJ2-1,-,-
TGCAGTGCTAGAAGTCTAGCGGGGTTCTGGGATGAGCAGTTCTTC,CSARSLAGFWDEQFF,TRBV20-1,TRBJ2-1,TRBD2,-
TGTGCCAGCAGGGCCGGACGAGGAGAAGGTTATGGCTACACCTTC,CASRAGRGEGYGYTF,TRBV2,TRBJ1-2,-,-
TGTGCCATCAGTGAGTCAGCGGTCGGGGGGCCTGAAAAACTGTTTTTT,CAISESAVGGPEKLFF,TRBV10-3,TRBJ1-4,-,many
TGTGCCAGCAGCTTAGGGGCGGGGGGACCCCAAGAGACCCAGTACTTC,CASSLGAGGPQETQYF,TRBV7-2,TRBJ2-5,TRBD2,few
TGTGCCAGCAGCACGGGACCCAGGCCAGAGACCCAGTACTTC,CASSTGPRPETQYF,TRBV7-2,TRBJ2-5,-,-
TGCGCCAGCAGACTGGAGTCGGTAGCGGGGGTCTACGAGCAGTACTTC,CASRLESVAGVYEQYF,TRBV5-1,TRBJ2-7,TRBD2,-
TGTGCCAGCAGCTTCTCGACAGGGGGGACGGCGAACACTGAAGCTTTCTTT,CASSFSTGGTANTEAFF,TRBV7-2,TRBJ1-1,TRBD1,-
TGTGCCAGCAGCTTATCAAGACGGACCAATGAGCAGTTCTTC,CASSLSRRTNEQFF,TRBV7-2,TRBJ2-1,-,few
TGTGCCAGCAGCTTGGGACAGGTGAACAATGAGCAGTTCTTC,CASSLGQVNNEQFF,TRBV7-2,TRBJ2-1,TRBD1,many
TGTGCCGGGAGTGGAAACAGGGGCGAGCAGTACTTC,CAGSGNRGEQYF,TRBV30,TRBJ2-7,TRBD1,-
TGCGCCAGCAGCCAAGCTTTACAGGCGAGGGGGGAGCAGTACTTC,CASSQALQARGEQYF,TRBV4-3,TRBJ2-5,-,-
TGTGCCAGCAGCTTAGGGGGAACAGGGGCCGTGACCTATGGCTACACCTTC,CASSLGGTGAVTYGYTF,TRBV7-2,TRBJ1-2,TRBD1,once
TGCAGTGCTAGAGTTCCCCAGGGGGCTTACAATGAGCAGTTCTTC,CSARVPQGAYNEQFF,TRBV20-1,TRBJ2-1,TRBD1,-
TGTGCCAGCAGCTCAAGTGGGGTGGGCTACGAGCAGTACTTC,CASSSSGVGYEQYF,TRBV12-3/TRBV12-4,TRBJ2-7,-,-
TGCAGTGCTAGAGCCCCCCACAGGACCTACGAGCAGTACTTC,CSARAPHRTYEQYF,TRBV20-1,TRBJ2-7,-,-
TGTGCCAGCAGCTTTCATCCGGGACAGCACTACGAGCAGTACTTC,CASSFHPGQHYEQYF,TRBV7-3,TRBJ2-7,TRBD1,few
TGTGCCAGCAGCTTAGGTCCCTCTTCGGGACTTAGAAACTATGGCTACACCTTC,CASSLGPSSGLRNYGYTF,TRBV7-2,TRBJ1-2,-,-
TGTGCCACCAGCAGATCGGGACAGGGATACCCAGATACGCAGTATTTT,CATSRSGQGYPDTQYF,TRBV15,TRBJ2-3,TRBD1,few
TGTGCCAGCAGCCAAGATCCCTCCGGGGGGGGGATGAACACCGAAGCTTTCTTT,CASSQDPSGGGMNTEAFF,TRBV3-1,TRBJ1-1,-,-
TGCGCCAGCAGTGATGGACAGGGCGTCTACGAGCAGTACTTC,CASSDGQGVYEQYF,TRBV4-3,TRBJ2-7,TRBD1,-
TGCGCCAGCAGCCAGGACAGGGAACAGCCCCAGCATTTT,CASSQDREQPQHF,TRBV4-3,TRBJ1-5,TRBD1,-
TGTGCCAGCAGCCCTACGGGACTACCAGGGAGTGAGCAGTTCTTC,CASSPTGLPGSEQFF,TRBV7-3,TRBJ2-1,TRBD2,few
TGTGCCAGCAGCTTAGATCGGGAGACCCAGTACTTC,CASSLDRETQYF,TRBV5-1,TRBJ2-5,-,many
TGTGCCAGCAGCTCACAGCAGAACACTGAAGCTTTCTTT,CASSSQQNTEAFF,TRBV7-9,TRBJ1-1,-,once
TGCAGTGCTAGCAGGGCAGGATCCTACGAGCAGTACTTC,CSASRAGSYEQYF,TRBV20-1,TRBJ2-7,-,few
TGTGCCAGCAGTTACGTGAGGAGCTATCGGTTCTTC,CASSYVRSYRFF,TRBV6-2/TRBV6-3,TRBJ2-1,-,once
TGCAGTGCTAGGCCTGGACTAGCGGGAGTCTACGAGCAGTACTTC,CSARPGLAGVYEQYF,TRBV20-1,TRBJ2-7,TRBD2,few
TGTGCCACCAGTGATCACTCGACAGGAAAAGAGACCCAGTACTTC,CATSDHSTGKETQYF,TRBV24-1,TRBJ2-5,-,-
TGTGCCAGCCAGGGAGCAAGGAATTATGGCTACACCTTC,CASQGARNYGYTF,TRBV12-3/TRBV12-4,TRBJ1-2,-,few
TGTGCCAGCAGCGTAGGGGGTCAGTATCAGCCCCAGCATTTT,CASSVGGQYQPQHF,TRBV9,TRBJ1-5,-,-